This entry lists 18 T cell receptor beta chains sequenced from one sample in a study of response to subunit inactivated influenza vaccine (dated by TCRdb to the late 2010s). The library came from RT-PCR. Data came from an Illumina HiSeq 2500. TCRdb redid the processing of the public reads, applying fastp at Q25 and MiXCR, and retained in-frame beta chains. Each CDR3 protein appears once, grouped with its most common genes and DNA. The sample table records a few hundred thousand distinct CDR3 sequences; 20% to 25% of these occur just once. About 9.3% of the sample lies in the top ten. The source material was PBMCs from blood, sampled approximately 22 months after vaccination. These receptors were taken from a man between 50 and 70 years old who received an inactivated influenza vaccine. Donor details come from another sample of the same person, matched by shared clones.

V usage is TRBV20-1 and J usage is TRBJ1-1, with D uncertain. Trimming cost V 6 bases and J 1 base, with 12 bases left between them. The CDR3 runs to 13 residues. Germline values: CDR1 DFQATT, CDR2 SNEGSKA (reference sequence). The chain's CDR3 is CSAPRATNTEAFF. CDR3 coding DNA: TGCAGTGCCCCTCGGGCCACGAACACTGAAGCTTTCTTT.

This chain connects TRBV10-3 to TRBJ2-3, with 7 bases that match TRBD1. V lost 10 bases, J lost 3 bases, and 7 bases stayed unmatched. Per germline, CDR1 ENHRY and CDR2 SYGVKD. There are 13 residues in the CDR3. CDR3 amino acids: CATRQGQTDTQYF. CDR3 in DNA: TGTGCCACAAGACAGGGACAAACAGATACGCAGTATTTT.

The chain recombines TRBV3-1 with TRBJ2-7, with D unresolved. Per germline, CDR1 LGHDT and CDR2 YNNKEL (reference sequence). The V gene lost 5 bases and the J gene lost 2 bases, with 16 bases spanning the gap. The CDR3 sequence is 15 residues long. The CDR3 here is CASSDTYSRTYEQYF. The CDR3 coding sequence is TGTGCCAGCAGCGACACTTATTCCCGGACCTACGAGCAGTACTTC.

The chain recombines TRBV7-9 with TRBJ1-3; D unclear. There are 17 residues in the CDR3. CDR1 and CDR2 from the germline V gene are SEHNR and FQNEAQ (reference sequence). Trimming stripped 2 bases from V and 8 bases from J, with 22 bases between. Here the CDR3 DNA reads TGTGCCAGCAGCTTAAGATCGATGCAACTCAGTATGGACACCATATATTTT. This codes for CASSLRSMQLSMDTIYF. Based on the CDR3 plus reference TRBV7-9 and TRBJ1-3, the full variable domain is DTGVSQNPRHKITKRGQNVTFRCDPISEHNRLYWYRQTLGQGPEFLTYFQNEAQLEKSRLLSDRFSAERPKGSFSTLEIQRTEQGDSAMYLCASSLRSMQLSMDTIYFGEGSWLTVV.

The table lists this clonotype with a few counts. The chain is built from TRBV19 and TRBJ1-2; D gene uncertain. This CDR3 comprises 15 residues. V was cut by 7 bases and J by 2 bases, with 17 bases left in between. In germline, CDR1 is LNHDA, CDR2 SQIVND (reference sequence). The CDR3 DNA is TGTGCCAGTAAGACTGGGGTTAATTCCAACTATGGCTACACCTTC. Residues: CASKTGVNSNYGYTF. Based on the CDR3 plus reference TRBV19 and TRBJ1-2, the full variable domain is DGGITQSPKYLFRKEGQNVTLSCEQNLNHDAMYWYRQDPGQGLRLIYYSQIVNDFQKGDIAEGYSVSREKKESFPLTVTSAQKNPTAFYLCASKTGVNSNYGYTFGSGTRLTVV.

This clonotype was seen repeatedly, ten times or more. The V and J genes are TRBV7-8 and TRBJ2-5, with D possibly being TRBD2 (6 bases). Germline CDR1 and CDR2: SGHVS and FQNEAQ. The CDR3 spans 12 residues. Trimming pared 6 bases from V and 1 base from J, leaving 6 bases between. CDR3 sequence reads: CASRGGQETQYF. Written as DNA, the CDR3 is TGTGCCAGCAGGGGGGGCCAAGAGACCCAGTACTTC.

The chain couples TRBV11-1 to TRBJ2-1; TRBD2 is a possible D gene (6 bases). Germline CDR1 is SGHAT and CDR2 is FQDESV (reference sequence). CDR3 size: 14 residues. Trimming took off 3 bases at V and 8 bases at J, with 14 bases between the two ends. The DNA of the CDR3 is TGTGCCAGCAGCTTGTGGGGCCGGGAGTATGAGCAGTTCTTC. It translates to CASSLWGREYEQFF.

This clonotype was observed a handful of times. The V call is TRBV7-2, the J call TRBJ1-6, with D possibly matching TRBD1 (5 bases). Germline V lookup: CDR1 SGHTA, CDR2 FQGNSA. CDR3 size: 17 residues. Trimming removed 1 base at V and 8 bases at J, with 18 bases between. CDR3: CASSLGGSSHLYSPLHF. CDR3 nucleotides: TGTGCCAGCAGCTTAGGGGGCTCAAGTCACCTCTATTCACCCCTCCACTTT.

The J gene is TRBJ1-2, the V gene TRBV7-2; D is perhaps TRBD1 (5 bases). The CDR3 sequence is 15 residues long. From germline, CDR1 is SGHTA and CDR2 FQGNSA. Trimming left V 1 base short and J 0 bases short, with 9 bases between. The CDR3 here is CASSLGDRANYGYTF. CDR3 coding DNA: TGTGCCAGCAGCTTAGGTGACAGAGCTAACTATGGCTACACCTTC.

The V and J genes are TRBV12-3 or TRBV12-4 and TRBJ1-1; D is possibly TRBD1 (6 bases). With 1 base removed from V and 0 bases from J, the gap between germline ends came to 12 bases. This CDR3 has 16 amino acids. In DNA form, the CDR3 reads TGTGCCAGCAGTTTAGTGGCGGGGGGCCTGAACACTGAAGCTTTCTTT. It is translated as CASSLVAGGLNTEAFF.

The CDR3 sequence is CASSLALADNEQFF. The CDR3 bases are TGTGCCAGCAGCTTAGCACTAGCGGACAATGAGCAGTTCTTC. The V call is TRBV7-9, the J call TRBJ2-1, with 8 bases matching TRBD2. The CDR3 is made up of 14 amino acids. V gave up 0 bases and J gave up 5 bases; unmatched junction bases: 0. Germline values: CDR1 SEHNR, CDR2 FQNEAQ (reference sequence).

This clonotype was seen repeatedly, ten times or more. V gene TRBV29-1 combines with J gene TRBJ1-2; D is possibly TRBD1 (6 bases). Per the germline V gene, CDR1 is SQVTM and CDR2 is ANQGSEA. Trimming removed 5 bases at V and 4 bases at J, with 17 bases between. This CDR3 region has 14 residues. The CDR3 spells CSVSGAGEVYGYTF. CDR3 sequence (DNA): TGCAGCGTTTCGGGGGCAGGGGAGGTCTATGGCTACACCTTC. Looking up the rest from reference TRBV29-1 and TRBJ1-2 gives the full variable domain: SAVISQKPSRDICQRGTSLTIQCQVDSQVTMMFWYRQQPGQSLTLIATANQGSEATYESGFVIDKFPISRPNLTFSTLTVSNMSPEDSSIYLCSVSGAGEVYGYTFGSGTRLTVV.

The CDR3 DNA is TGTGCCAGCAGCTCTGAAGGCTACACCTTC. Protein product: CASSSEGYTF. The chain links TRBV11-2 to TRBJ1-2; D is undetermined. Trimming stripped 4 bases from V and 8 bases from J, with 5 bases between. The CDR3 sequence is 10 residues long. CDR1 and CDR2 (germline): SGHAT, FQNNGV. The full variable domain, rest sourced from reference TRBV11-2 and TRBJ1-2, is EAGVAQSPRYKIIEKRQSVAFWCNPISGHATLYWYQQILGQGPKLLIQFQNNGVVDDSQLPKDRFSAERLKGVDSTLKIQPAKLEDSAVYLCASSSEGYTFGSGTRLTVV.

This clonotype was counted only a few times. The J gene is TRBJ2-1, the V gene TRBV2; 10 bases line up with TRBD2. V gave up 6 bases and J gave up 5 bases; unmatched junction bases: 7. The germline V gene has CDR1 SNHLY and CDR2 FYNNEI. This CDR3 is 15 amino acids long. CDR3 DNA sequence: TGTGCCAGCAGGGCCGTACTAGCGGGAAACAATGAGCAGTTCTTC. Residues: CASRAVLAGNNEQFF.

The rearrangement links TRBV5-1 to TRBJ2-6; maybe TRBD1 (5 bases). CDR1 is SGHRS, CDR2 YFSETQ, per germline. The CDR3 extends over 15 amino acids. V lost 5 bases and J lost 4, with 13 bases in between. As DNA, the CDR3 is TGCGCCAGCAGGTCCCAGGGATCCGGGGCCAACGTCCTGACTTTC. Translation gives CASRSQGSGANVLTF.

This rearrangement joins TRBV5-1 to TRBJ2-3; D possibly corresponds to TRBD2 (6 bases). Trimming stripped 3 bases from V and 4 bases from J, with 15 bases between. Per germline, CDR1 SGHRS and CDR2 YFSETQ. This CDR3 comprises 15 residues. In DNA, the CDR3 is TGCGCCAGCAGCTATTCTGGGGGACTTGCAGATACGCAGTATTTT. The encoded protein is CASSYSGGLADTQYF.

There are a few counts of this clonotype. The rearrangement joins TRBV12-3 or TRBV12-4 to TRBJ2-3; 13 nucleotides line up with TRBD2. Trimming removed 4 bases from V and 4 bases from J; junction bases left unmatched: 5. CDR3 length: 16 residues. The CDR3 DNA reads as TGTGCCAGCAGTTGGGGACTAGCGGGATTTGCAGATACGCAGTATTTT. As protein: CASSWGLAGFADTQYF.

The CDR3 reads CASSLRRGASETQYF. The CDR3, as DNA: TGTGCCAGCAGCTTAAGGCGGGGAGCGTCAGAGACCCAGTACTTC. The chain is built from TRBV7-8 and TRBJ2-5; D may be TRBD2 (6 bases). Germline CDR1 reads SGHVS; CDR2 reads FQNEAQ. V dropped 2 bases and J dropped 4 bases, with 14 bases sitting between them. The CDR3 spans 15 residues.